The 18 T cell receptor beta chains given below trace back to one sample, sequenced in a study of shared clonotypes between healthy human individuals. Naive CD8 cells lacked CD45RO, underwent positive selection for CCR7 and left out terminally differentiated effector memory CD45RA+ cells. Only in-frame clones appear in the TCRdb table, and some are missing; sequencing was by immunoSEQ multiplex PCR. This table holds approximately 1.9 million clones, 93% found once. The sample taken for sequencing was naive CD8+ T cells from PBMCs. Every receptor here comes from a young man in good health. Some clones in this sample may be carry-over from other donors' samples.

The chain joins TRBV7-2 to TRBJ2-7; 14 nucleotides align to TRBD2. J lost 7 bases, V lost 4 bases, and 6 bases had no gene match. The CDR3 has 15 residues. Germline V gene sequence: CDR1 SGHTA, CDR2 FQGNSA. CDR3: CASSWTSGRSGEQYF. The CDR3 region has the DNA TGTGCCAGCAGCTGGACTAGCGGGAGGTCGGGAGAGCAGTACTTC.

A note on this clone: The sample carries other DNA sequences with the same CDR3. This chain links TRBV5-6 with TRBJ1-2; D unresolved. The CDR3 has 11 residues. The V and J ends lost 0 bases and 7 bases respectively, with 4 bases between them. Germline CDR1 reads SGHDT; CDR2 reads YYEEEE. This CDR3 reads CASSLVGGYTF. CDR3 in DNA: TGTGCCAGCAGCTTGGTGGGTGGCTACACCTTC. Filled out from reference TRBV5-6 and TRBJ1-2, the complete variable domain reads DAGVTQSPTHLIKTRGQQVTLRCSPKSGHDTVSWYQQALGQGPQFIFQYYEEEERQRGNFPDRFSGHQFPNYSSELNVNALLLGDSALYLCASSLVGGYTFGSGTRLTVV.

The chain uses TRBV6-5 and TRBJ1-2, with a tentative D call TRBD1 (6 bases). Trimming cost V 4 bases and J 8 bases, with 11 bases left between them. This CDR3 has 12 residues. Germline values: CDR1 MNHEY, CDR2 SVGAGI. CDR3 protein: CASSSGGLGYTF. The CDR3 DNA follows: TGTGCCAGCAGTTCCGGGGGGCTCGGCTACACCTTC.

Here the CDR3 reads CASSGQARGESYTF. The CDR3 nucleotides are TGTGCCAGCAGTGGCCAGGCTAGGGGAGAGAGCTACACCTTC. The rearrangement links TRBV2 to TRBJ1-2; D perhaps matches TRBD1 (5 bases). CDR1 is SNHLY and CDR2 is FYNNEI in the germline V gene. V was trimmed by 4 bases and J by 9 bases, leaving 18 bases between them. This CDR3 is built from 14 residues. The whole variable domain, remainder taken from reference TRBV2 and TRBJ1-2, is EPEVTQTPSHQVTQMGQEVILRCVPISNHLYFYWYRQILGQKVEFLVSFYNNEISEKSEIFDDQFSVERPDGSNFTLKIRSTKLEDSAMYFCASSGQARGESYTFGSGTRLTVV.

V usage is TRBV27 and J usage is TRBJ2-2; no reliable D call. This CDR3 has 15 residues. The V end lost 6 bases, the J end lost 4 bases, and 15 bases lay between the germline ends. Germline assignment: CDR1 MNHEY and CDR2 SMNVEV (reference sequence). The CDR3 nucleotides are TGTGCCAGCAGCTACACCCCGAAGGGCACCGGGGAGCTGTTTTTT. It encodes CASSYTPKGTGELFF.

This clone was seen once. The V call is TRBV28, the J call TRBJ1-1, with D possibly being TRBD1 (5 bases). The length of the CDR3 is 14 residues. The V gene lost 4 bases and the J gene lost 0 bases, with 9 bases spanning the gap. CDR1 and CDR2 from the germline V gene are MDHEN and SYDVKM. CDR3 amino acids: CASSWGRVNTEAFF. The CDR3 DNA is TGTGCCAGCAGTTGGGGACGGGTGAACACTGAAGCTTTCTTT.

The chain recombines TRBV27 with TRBJ1-1, with 8 bases that match TRBD1. V dropped 6 bases and J dropped 4; count of bases not matched to a gene: 10. Germline V gives CDR1 MNHEY, CDR2 SMNVEV (reference sequence). The CDR3 covers 15 residues. Written as DNA, the CDR3 is TGTGCCAGCAGGACTAGACAGGGGCAGAGCACTGAAGCTTTCTTT. It encodes CASRTRQGQSTEAFF.

The J gene is TRBJ2-5, the V gene TRBV6-4; TRBD1 might be the D (5 bases). Germline CDR1 and CDR2: MRHNA and SNTAGT. The V gene lost 2 bases and the J gene lost 0 bases, with 22 bases spanning the gap. CDR3 length equals 19 residues. CDR3 nucleotides: TGTGCCAGCAGTGACGACCCCCTCAATGGACACCAGTACCAAGAGACCCAGTACTTC. It specifies CASSDDPLNGHQYQETQYF.

The J gene is TRBJ1-5, the V gene TRBV6-5; TRBD1 is a possible D gene (5 bases). The CDR3 covers 14 residues. CDR1 and CDR2 from the germline V gene are MNHEY and SVGAGI. V dropped 7 bases and J dropped 5 bases, with 15 bases sitting between them. CDR3 in amino acids: CASMRQGYYQPQHF. CDR3 DNA: TGTGCCAGCATGCGTCAGGGTTATTATCAGCCCCAGCATTTT.

V is TRBV27 and J is TRBJ1-1; a weak D match, TRBD1 (5 bases). V shed 2 bases and J shed 0 bases, with 13 bases lying between them. Germline V lookup: CDR1 MNHEY, CDR2 SMNVEV (reference sequence). The length of the CDR3 is 16 residues. CDR3 DNA: TGTGCCAGCAGTTTACTCCCCCCAGGGCTGAACACTGAAGCTTTCTTT. Protein product: CASSLLPPGLNTEAFF.

The rearrangement joins TRBV4-3 to TRBJ2-3, with D hard to call. Germline CDR1 LGHNA, CDR2 YSLEER. Deletions cut 1 base from V and 0 bases from J, with 5 bases between. The CDR3 is 14 residues long. For the CDR3, the DNA is TGCGCCAGCAGCCAAGGTCCAAGCACAGATACGCAGTATTTT. Amino acid sequence: CASSQGPSTDTQYF.

V gene TRBV28 combines with J gene TRBJ1-3; D is uncertain. The V end lost 3 bases, the J end lost 0 bases, and 3 bases lay between the germline ends. The CDR3 totals 13 residues. Germline V gene lookup returns CDR1 MDHEN and CDR2 SYDVKM. The CDR3 sequence: CASSLNSGNTIYF. Here the CDR3 DNA reads TGTGCCAGCAGTTTGAACTCTGGAAACACCATATATTTT. The full variable domain, with the rest looked up from reference TRBV28 and TRBJ1-3, is DVKVTQSSRYLVKRTGEKVFLECVQDMDHENMFWYRQDPGLGLRLIYFSYDVKMKEKGDIPEGYSVSREKKERFSLILESASTNQTSMYLCASSLNSGNTIYFGEGSWLTVV.

The chain has TRBV28 and TRBJ1-2, with 8 bases aligning to TRBD1. The V gene end was trimmed by 4 bases and the J gene end by 5 bases; junction bases not matched to a gene: 6. This CDR3 contains 14 residues. Germline CDR1 MDHEN, CDR2 SYDVKM. CDR3 loop: CASSWAGTGYGYTF. CDR3 DNA: TGTGCCAGCAGTTGGGCCGGGACAGGATATGGCTACACCTTC.

With respect to this clone: Other DNA sequences in this specimen translate into the identical CDR3. The rearrangement uses TRBV6-6 and TRBJ2-7; D remains ambiguous. The germline V and J ends were trimmed by 0 bases and 0 bases, with 6 bases remaining between them. Germline loops: CDR1 MNHNY, CDR2 SVGAGI (reference sequence). This CDR3 is built from 14 residues. In DNA, the CDR3 is TGTGCCAGCAGTTACTCGTCTAGCTCCTACGAGCAGTACTTC. Translating gives CASSYSSSSYEQYF.

This clone has just one count. The V gene is TRBV2, the J gene TRBJ2-2; D ambiguous. The length of the CDR3 is 14 residues. Trimming left V 3 bases short and J 4 bases short, with 9 bases between. CDR1 is SNHLY and CDR2 is FYNNEI in the germline V gene. The CDR3 DNA is TGTGCCAGCAGTGATGCGTCCATCACCGGGGAGCTGTTTTTT. Residues: CASSDASITGELFF.

The CDR3 DNA reads as TGTGCCAGCAGTGCAGAGACGCTTTGGGATGGCTACACCTTC. Amino acid sequence: CASSAETLWDGYTF. The chain joins TRBV2 to TRBJ1-2; no clear D gene. Deletions cut 4 bases from V and 6 bases from J, with 15 bases between. The CDR3 has 14 residues. Germline V gives CDR1 SNHLY, CDR2 FYNNEI.

The V and J genes are TRBV29-1 and TRBJ2-5, with D perhaps matching TRBD2 (6 bases). Per the germline V gene, CDR1 is SQVTM and CDR2 is ANQGSEA. V gave up 1 base and J gave up 7 bases, with 10 bases separating them. The CDR3 length is 12 residues. For the CDR3, the DNA is TGCAGCGTTGAAGGGGGGGTCCGGACCCAGTACTTC. Encoded protein: CSVEGGVRTQYF.

The CDR3 protein is CASSLMRALNTEAFF. In nucleotides, the CDR3 is TGTGCCAGCAGTTTAATGCGGGCATTGAACACTGAAGCTTTCTTT. This sequence joins TRBV28 and TRBJ1-1; D ambiguous. The germline V and J ends were trimmed by 2 bases and 0 bases, with 10 bases remaining between them. This CDR3 is built from 15 residues. Germline values: CDR1 MDHEN, CDR2 SYDVKM.